This T cell receptor beta chain stems from a study of CD8+CD57+ T cells in acquired aplastic anemia. Study-level information: Sorted CD4+ and CD8+ cell DNA averaged roughly 3.2 ug. The study obtained around 10 million reads on average for CD4+ cells from healthy donors.

This CDR3 region has 14 residues. Germline V gene sequence: CDR1 MNHEY, CDR2 SMNVEV (reference sequence). V lost 5 bases to trimming and J lost 3 bases, with 11 bases between them. Findings and limits, study-wide: Between patients and controls, CD8+ Simpson's diversity did not vary significantly. Patients and controls were found to share about 31 CD8+ CDR3 sequences.

The TCR beta profiling, which covered VDJ combination and CDR3 sequence, was carried out using genomic DNA as the template. TCRdb processed the reads anew with MiXCR; each CDR3 protein has one entry. This sample has some 130,000 distinct CDR3 sequences, with roughly two fifths found just once. This clonotype was seen more than once but under ten times. Its cognate antigen is unknown. J is TRBJ1-5 and V is TRBV27; D is ambiguous. This receptor was identified in a human donor in good health, serving as a control. Source material: sorted CD4+, CD8+, or CD8+CD57+ T cells (not recorded which) from PBMCs. CDR3 DNA sequence: TGTGCCAGCAGTCTTGGGCGATCCAATCAGCCCCAGCATTTT. It encodes CASSLGRSNQPQHF.